The present TCR beta chain was sequenced within a study of T cell changes during pregnancy in multiple sclerosis. The junction had 4 bases not matched to a gene; V was cut back by 4 bases and J by 0 bases. Per germline, CDR1 SGHTS and CDR2 YDEGEE. The length of the CDR3 is 15 residues. TCRdb's table, derived via immunoSEQ multiplex PCR, lists solely in-frame clones and lacks some. The sample contains about 49,000 clones, around 90% of which appear only once. The clonotype comes from a female donor in good health, enrolled as a control in a pregnancy study. This material consisted of peripheral blood, taken after pregnancy. This chain uses TRBV5-8 with TRBJ2-7, with 10 bases fitting TRBD1. CDR3 sequence (DNA): TGTGCCAGCAGCAGAAGGACAGGGGGCTCCTACGAGCAGTACTTC. Protein sequence: CASSRRTGGSYEQYF.